This T cell receptor beta chain was sequenced during a study of T-cell memory formation after mild COVID-19 (dated by TCRdb to about 2021). The study in broad terms: TCR sequence clusters from the two donors were largely donor specific. In a couple of donors, T-cell clones that expanded and contracted after mild COVID-19 were tracked by sequencing TCRalpha and TCRbeta repertoires over time. The cohort comprised two young, previously healthy adult volunteers, one female and one male. The paper's findings and limits, for the study overall: Balanced CD4/CD8 phenotypes were observed for clones contracting from day 15 to 85, whereas a bias towards CD4+ was observed for a second wave of clones expanding from day 15 to 37. Some responding clones were found in pre-infection memory, which suggests that pre-existing cross-reactive memory T cells took part in the SARS-CoV-2 response. The study included only two mild cases, and larger cohorts that include severe cases with pre-infection samples were judged to be necessary. The second-wave clones that peaked on day 37 were not confirmed to be SARS-CoV-2 specific. Contracting CD4+ clones turned up mainly in the CM and EM memory subsets, whereas EMRA was where CD8+ clones were enriched.

Ficoll-Paque density gradient centrifugation was the method used to isolate PBMCs. From a lookup of the germline V gene, CDR1 and CDR2 are SGHAT and FQNNGV. V is clipped by 6 bases and J by 8 bases, and the sequence between their germline boundaries is 16 bases long. The CDR3 spans 13 residues, from the cysteine through the phenylalanine. Only CDR3 DNA is held: 39 bases, read in frame from base 1. For sequencing, an Illumina NovaSeq 6000 was employed. cDNA libraries for TCRalpha and TCRbeta were prepared by 5'RACE using constant-segment primers, with sample barcodes and unique molecular identifiers added. Trizol reagent was used to extract RNA from every sample. The libraries were amplified in two PCR steps, and the second step added a second sample barcode and Illumina TruSeq adapters. Sequencing of libraries was performed on an Illumina NovaSeq with 2 x 150 bp paired-end reads. The authors' analysis ran thus. Reads were demultiplexed and collapsed into UMI-guided consensus sequences with migec v1.2.7. With mixcr v2.1.11, UMI consensuses were aligned to TRA and TRB V and J templates and assembled into clonotypes. Expanded or contracted clonotypes were those called significant by both edgeR and NoisET, with noise models trained on biological replicates. edgeR calls used a false discovery rate-adjusted p below 0.01 and a log2 fold-change threshold of 1. As an exploratory analysis of dynamics, max-normalized trajectories of the 1000 most abundant clonotypes were examined by PCA with hierarchical clustering. Separately sequenced CD4+ and CD8+ repertoires were used to assign the CD4 or CD8 phenotype of responding clones. Using fastp trimming at Q25 and MiXCR clonotype assembly, TCRdb reanalyzed the public sequencing data and kept in-frame beta chains. All rows with the same CDR3 protein become a single entry with the most common DNA and genes. These V and J calls derive from TCRdb rather than the authors' analysis. The sample profile shows some 270,000 distinct CDR3 sequences; roughly 14% of them were found once. Jointly, the top ten make up 2.1% of the sample.

This clonotype came up a few times. The antigen this receptor binds is unknown. No base qualities exist here, and no much larger clone lies one base off it. The clonotype originates from an adult woman who had mild COVID-19 (a few samples of this study predate the infection). The sample titles of this study are shuffled in the database, so cell type and time point are left out; the donor was told from shared clones. Sequenced input: PBMCs or a T cell subset sorted from them (not recorded which). Recombination linked TRBV11-2 to TRBJ1-2; the D gene assignment is ambiguous. CDR3 reads: CASRPIQGWGYTF. DNA sequence: TGTGCCAGCAGGCCAATCCAAGGGTGGGGCTACACCTTC.